Listed here are 27 T cell receptor beta chains from one sample, sequenced in a study of cytomegalovirus exposure and HLA in healthy donors. Primers for the PCR totalled 60 Vbeta and 13 Jbeta. Sequencing was performed with immunoSEQ multiplex PCR; in TCRdb, only in-frame clones are kept and a portion is missing. Its table lists 100,000 to 150,000 clones. Sequenced: PBMCs. Every receptor here comes from a woman between 40 and 50 years old in good health and CMV-seropositive.

This chain uses TRBV7-8 with TRBJ2-5, with unresolved D. CDR1 and CDR2 from the germline V gene are SGHVS and FQNEAQ. V lost 4 bases to trimming and J lost 1 base, with 4 bases between them. There are 12 residues in the CDR3. CDR3 nucleotide sequence: TGTGCCAGCAGCTCGTTCCAAGAGACCCAGTACTTC. It specifies CASSSFQETQYF.

V gene TRBV7-3 combines with J gene TRBJ2-1, with 8 bases matching TRBD2. The germline V gene has CDR1 SGHTA and CDR2 FQGTGA. This CDR3 comprises 11 residues. V gave up 9 bases and J gave up 7 bases; unmatched junction bases: 2. The CDR3 spells CASRGGNEQFF. The CDR3 coding sequence is TGTGCCAGTCGGGGGGGGAATGAGCAGTTCTTC. Full variable domain (outside the CDR3, taken from reference TRBV7-3 and TRBJ2-1): GAGVSQTPSNKVTEKGKYVELRCDPISGHTALYWYRQSLGQGPEFLIYFQGTGAADDSGLPNDRFFAVRPEGSVSTLKIQRTERGDSAVYLCASRGGNEQFFGPGTRLTVL.

The genes are TRBV19 and TRBJ1-5; 9 bases line up with TRBD1. Germline assignment: CDR1 LNHDA and CDR2 SQIVND (reference sequence). V dropped 4 bases and J dropped 9; count of bases not matched to a gene: 10. CDR3 length equals 15 residues. This chain's CDR3 is CASSTEDRGYMPQHF. CDR3 nucleotide sequence: TGTGCCAGTAGTACGGAGGACAGGGGTTATATGCCCCAGCATTTT.

The rearrangement uses TRBV28 and TRBJ1-5, with D possibly TRBD1 on 6 matching bases. The CDR3 sequence is 16 residues long. CDR1 MDHEN and CDR2 SYDVKM come from the germline V gene. Trimming removed 3 bases at V and 2 bases at J, with 14 bases between. CDR3 DNA: TGTGCCAGCAGTTTTCAACAGGGAAAAGGCAATCAGCCCCAGCATTTT. Translating gives CASSFQQGKGNQPQHF.

The rearrangement joins TRBV6-6 to TRBJ2-5, with D possibly being TRBD1 (6 bases). The CDR3 runs 14 residues. The V and J ends lost 2 bases and 5 bases respectively, with 12 bases between them. The V gene's germline CDR1 is MNHNY and CDR2 SVGAGI (reference sequence). CDR3 residues: CASSYTQGRETQYF. The CDR3 DNA sequence: TGTGCCAGCAGTTACACACAGGGAAGGGAGACCCAGTACTTC.

The genes are TRBV6-5 and TRBJ2-5, with 8 nucleotides matching TRBD2. Germline V lookup: CDR1 MNHEY, CDR2 SVGAGI. J was trimmed by 5 bases and V by 0 bases; bases with no gene match: 8. The CDR3 has 16 residues. The CDR3 DNA sequence: TGTGCCAGCAGTTACTCAACGGGAGGGCCAGGGGAGACCCAGTACTTC. Translation: CASSYSTGGPGETQYF.

The CDR3 region is CASSVEEGGFSYNEQFF. Here the CDR3 DNA reads TGTGCCAGCAGCGTAGAGGAGGGAGGGTTCTCCTACAATGAGCAGTTCTTC. V is TRBV9 and J is TRBJ2-1; 7 bases agree with TRBD2. Germline trimming cut 0 bases from V and 0 bases from J; bases unmatched to any gene: 6. Germline CDR1 SGDLS, CDR2 YYNGEE. The CDR3 loop spans 17 amino acids.

The chain uses TRBV6-6 and TRBJ1-1; tentatively, D is TRBD1 (5 bases). With 4 bases removed from V and 6 bases from J, the gap between germline ends came to 9 bases. CDR1 MNHNY and CDR2 SVGAGI come from the germline V gene (reference sequence). The CDR3 contains 12 residues. CDR3 protein: CASSFTGAEAFF. DNA for the CDR3: TGTGCCAGCAGTTTCACGGGGGCTGAAGCTTTCTTT.

This rearrangement joins TRBV11-2 to TRBJ2-7; possible D gene TRBD1, 5 bases. Between the trimmed V and J ends, which lost 4 bases and 0 bases, there was a span of 7 bases. Germline assignment: CDR1 SGHAT and CDR2 FQNNGV. The CDR3 totals 13 residues. CDR3 protein: CASSSTGSYEQYF. The CDR3 nucleotides are TGTGCCAGCAGCTCAACAGGCTCCTACGAGCAGTACTTC.

The chain joins TRBV14 to TRBJ1-2; D uncertain. Germline CDR1 is SGHDN and CDR2 is FVKESK. The CDR3 consists of 15 residues. The V and J ends lost 0 bases and 1 base respectively, with 9 bases between them. The DNA for the CDR3 is TGTGCCAGCAGCCAAGATTCTCGGTTTAACTATGGCTACACCTTC. This encodes CASSQDSRFNYGYTF.

This chain connects TRBV5-6 to TRBJ2-1; 7 bases are a match to TRBD2. Germline assignment: CDR1 SGHDT and CDR2 YYEEEE. The CDR3 is 15 residues long. With 0 bases clipped from V and 3 bases from J, the junction kept 3 bases outside the gene matches. Here the CDR3 reads CASSLGLADYNEQFF. The CDR3 nucleotides read TGTGCCAGCAGCTTGGGGCTAGCGGACTACAATGAGCAGTTCTTC.

The chain joins TRBV28 to TRBJ2-3, with a weak D call TRBD2 (5 bases). Trimming took 4 bases from V and 4 from J, leaving 9 bases between them. This CDR3 contains 13 residues. Germline values: CDR1 MDHEN, CDR2 SYDVKM. The DNA for the CDR3 is TGTGCCAGCAGTTCACGGGGAGCAGATACGCAGTATTTT. Amino acid sequence: CASSSRGADTQYF.

The chain has TRBV28 and TRBJ2-7, with 8 bases matching TRBD2. CDR1 and CDR2 (germline): MDHEN, SYDVKM. The CDR3 sequence is 14 residues long. V dropped 6 bases and J dropped 4; count of bases not matched to a gene: 8. This CDR3 is CASRRAGAGYEQYF. CDR3 DNA: TGTGCCAGCAGGAGAGCGGGAGCAGGGTACGAGCAGTACTTC.

The V gene is TRBV7-2, the J gene TRBJ1-5, with no clear D. Germline CDR1 SGHTA, CDR2 FQGNSA. V dropped 5 bases and J dropped 6 bases, with 8 bases sitting between them. The CDR3 has 12 amino acids. This chain's CDR3 is CASSPRGQPQHF. The DNA of the CDR3 is TGTGCCAGCAGCCCCCGGGGTCAGCCCCAGCATTTT.

The V call is TRBV19, the J call TRBJ2-7; 10 bases match TRBD2. The ends lost 7 bases at V and 7 bases at J; junction bases unmatched: 7. CDR3 length: 13 amino acids. Germline lookup yields CDR1 LNHDA and CDR2 SQIVND (reference sequence). This CDR3 reads CASNLAGVGEQYF. Here the CDR3 DNA reads TGTGCCAGTAACCTAGCGGGAGTAGGGGAGCAGTACTTC.

The V gene is TRBV10-2, the J gene TRBJ1-1, with TRBD1 matching 8 bases. CDR3 size: 13 residues. With V trimmed by 10 bases and J by 4 bases, 8 bases remained unmatched. Germline V gene lookup returns CDR1 WSHSY and CDR2 SAAADI. CDR3 sequence (DNA): TGCGCCATCGCGAGGACAGGGAGCACTGAAGCTTTCTTT. This encodes CAIARTGSTEAFF.

This chain links TRBV12-5 with TRBJ2-1; D is perhaps TRBD2 (5 bases). Germline CDR1 reads LGHNT; CDR2 reads FRNRAP. This CDR3 is 14 amino acids long. V dropped 6 bases and J dropped 5 bases, with 14 bases sitting between them. The CDR3 is CASGFIGVDNEQFF. CDR3 nucleotide sequence: TGTGCTAGTGGCTTCATCGGGGTCGACAATGAGCAGTTCTTC.

With respect to this clone: Mismatch with germline at one junction end may stem from a read error. CDR3 DNA sequence: TGTGCCAGCAGCTCGGGCACAGGTACGCAGTATTTT. Its protein product is CASSSGTGTQYF. V and J are TRBV7-2 and TRBJ2-3; a weak D match, TRBD1 (5 bases). This CDR3 region has 12 residues. Germline V gene lookup returns CDR1 SGHTA and CDR2 FQGNSA.

The CDR3 nucleotides read TGTGCCAGCAGACCAACAGAACTCTATGGCTACACCTTC. Translating gives CASRPTELYGYTF. This sequence joins TRBV6-5 and TRBJ1-2; no clear D gene. Germline CDR1 and CDR2: MNHEY and SVGAGI. Trimming cost V 6 bases and J 4 bases, with 12 bases left between them. This CDR3 is built from 13 residues.

J is TRBJ2-1 and V is TRBV7-3, with 9 bases identical to TRBD1. This CDR3 contains 16 residues. V lost 1 base, J lost 4 bases, and 5 bases stayed unmatched. CDR1 is SGHTA, CDR2 FQGTGA, per germline. CDR3 sequence reads: CASSLSGDREYNEQFF. CDR3 in DNA: TGTGCCAGCAGCTTAAGTGGGGACAGGGAATACAATGAGCAGTTCTTC.

The J gene is TRBJ2-2, the V gene TRBV5-1; D perhaps matches TRBD1 (6 bases). CDR1 and CDR2 (germline): SGHRS, YFSETQ. CDR3 size: 14 residues. Trimming pared 4 bases from V and 1 base from J, leaving 8 bases between. The CDR3 nucleotides read TGCGCCAGCAGCGCGACAGGGAACACCGGGGAGCTGTTTTTT. It yields the protein CASSATGNTGELFF. Complete variable domain (other parts from reference TRBV5-1 and TRBJ2-2): KAGVTQTPRYLIKTRGQQVTLSCSPISGHRSVSWYQQTPGQGLQFLFEYFSETQRNKGNFPGRFSGRQFSNSRSEMNVSTLELGDSALYLCASSATGNTGELFFGEGSRLTVL.

The CDR3 spells CASSDGGGTDTQYF. Written as DNA, the CDR3 is TGTGCCAGCAGTGACGGTGGGGGGACAGATACGCAGTATTTT. J is TRBJ2-3 and V is TRBV6-4; TRBD2 is a possible D gene (6 bases). V lost 2 bases and J 3 bases, leaving 9 bases between the germline ends. In germline, CDR1 is MRHNA, CDR2 SNTAGT. The CDR3 runs to 14 residues.

The rearrangement links TRBV11-2 to TRBJ1-4, with TRBD1 identical over 8 bases. From germline, CDR1 is SGHAT and CDR2 FQNNGV. CDR3 length: 15 residues. V gave up 1 base and J gave up 6 bases; unmatched junction bases: 4. CDR3 nucleotide sequence: TGTGCCAGCAGCTTAGCGGGACAGGTCCATGAAAAACTGTTTTTT. Translating it yields CASSLAGQVHEKLFF.

The chain recombines TRBV10-1 with TRBJ2-1; the D gene is possibly TRBD1 (6 bases). V shed 2 bases and J shed 4 bases, with 12 bases lying between them. Germline V lookup: CDR1 WNHNN, CDR2 SYGVQD (reference sequence). The CDR3 totals 15 residues. CDR3 residues: CASSEPDSRYNEQFF. In DNA form, the CDR3 reads TGCGCCAGCAGTGAGCCGGACAGCCGGTACAATGAGCAGTTCTTC.

The V call is TRBV7-9, the J call TRBJ1-1; possibly TRBD1 for D (6 bases). Germline CDR1 and CDR2: SEHNR and FQNEAQ (reference sequence). V shed 1 base and J shed 4 bases, with 10 bases lying between them. The CDR3 sequence is 14 residues long. The CDR3 here is CASSLGQVLTEAFF. Here the CDR3 DNA reads TGTGCCAGCAGCTTAGGACAGGTCCTCACTGAAGCTTTCTTT. The entire variable domain, with the rest obtained from reference TRBV7-9 and TRBJ1-1, is as follows: DTGVSQNPRHKITKRGQNVTFRCDPISEHNRLYWYRQTLGQGPEFLTYFQNEAQLEKSRLLSDRFSAERPKGSFSTLEIQRTEQGDSAMYLCASSLGQVLTEAFFGQGTRLTVV.

The J gene is TRBJ2-7, the V gene TRBV7-6, with TRBD2 matching over 13 bases. Germline V gives CDR1 SGHVS, CDR2 FNYEAQ. The length of the CDR3 is 16 residues. V lost 5 bases to trimming and J lost 2 bases; unmatched junction nucleotides: 6. Here the CDR3 reads CASSTRTSGSPYEQYF. For the CDR3, the DNA is TGTGCCAGCAGCACCCGGACTAGCGGGAGCCCCTACGAGCAGTACTTC.

The rearrangement links TRBV27 to TRBJ1-1, with D uncertain. Germline V gives CDR1 MNHEY, CDR2 SMNVEV (reference sequence). The CDR3 sequence is 14 residues long. V lost 5 bases and J lost 2, with 12 bases in between. This CDR3 is CASSPGRVNTEAFF. CDR3 nucleotide sequence: TGTGCCAGCAGTCCCGGGCGGGTCAACACTGAAGCTTTCTTT.